This T cell receptor beta chain was sequenced for a study of PD-L1 blockade in urothelial cancer. Study-level information: Individuals in the cohort had been given 0 to 3 earlier chemotherapy regimens.

As for this clone: Antigen specificity is unknown.

Time point of the sample: pretreatment peripheral blood. Clones were read by immunoSEQ multiplex PCR, and TCRdb kept only the in-frame ones, dropping some. The table has approximately 50,000 clones, approximately 79% seen once. Study-level findings and limits: Pretreatment clonality of the blood TCR repertoire below the median was predictive of superior survival.

This CDR3 spans 15 amino acids. V shed 4 bases and J 3 bases; nucleotides not matched to a gene: 6. Germline V gene data show CDR1 as MGHDK and CDR2 as SYGVNS. The receptor comes from a man in his 70s with urothelial cancer. This chain uses TRBV25-1 with TRBJ1-2, with 9 bases lining up with TRBD1. The specimen comprised PBMCs, sampled around atezolizumab (anti-PD-L1) treatment. The CDR3, as DNA: TGTGCCAGCAGTGCAGGGACAGGGTGGGACTATGGCTACACCTTC. Protein sequence: CASSAGTGWDYGYTF.